This is a list of T cell receptor beta chains from one sample in a study of cytomegalovirus exposure and HLA in healthy donors. Profiling relied on immunoSEQ multiplex PCR, and the TCRdb table lists in-frame clones only, not all of them. The sample records some 83,000 clones, roughly 95% being singletons. Sequencing used PBMCs. The receptors originated from a woman aged 18-29 years in good health and CMV-seropositive. CDR3s include the opening cysteine and the closing phenylalanine or tryptophan. A D gene is named only where the DNA matches it firmly. The size field is filled for only some rows; it gives once, few, many or a size class.

V gene	clone size	J gene	D gene	CDR3 DNA	CDR3 protein
TRBV28	.	TRBJ1-1	.	TGTGCCAGCAGTACCCCGGACATGGGCAAAGCTTTCTTT	CASSTPDMGKAFF
TRBV5-1	.	TRBJ2-7	.	TGCGCCAGCAGCCCGATAGTTGACAGGCCCTACTACGAGCAGTACTTC	CASSPIVDRPYYEQYF
TRBV13	.	TRBJ2-7	TRBD2	TGTGCCAGCAGCCCAGGGACTAGCGGGGACCGCTACGAGCAGTACTTC	CASSPGTSGDRYEQYF
TRBV6-4	.	TRBJ2-3	.	TGTGCCAGCAGTGAACAGGGATCCACAGATACGCAGTATTTT	CASSEQGSTDTQYF
TRBV27	once	TRBJ1-6	.	TGTGCCAGCAGTCCTGGACAGATGAGGACCTCACCCCTCCACTTT	CASSPGQMRTSPLHF
TRBV27	.	TRBJ1-2	TRBD1	TGTGCCAGCAGTTTAGACGAGGGGGCGATTAATGGCTACACCTTC	CASSLDEGAINGYTF
TRBV11-3	.	TRBJ2-5	.	TGTGCCAGCAGCTTAGGGAACGCCAGGAACCAAGAGACCCAGTACTTC	CASSLGNARNQETQYF
TRBV6-5	.	TRBJ1-1	TRBD1	TGTGCCAGCAGTAGGGACAGGGGTGGCACTGAAGCTTTCTTT	CASSRDRGGTEAFF
TRBV5-1	.	TRBJ1-6	TRBD1	TGCGCCAGCAGCTTGGGGGGACAGGGACGGTCACCCCTCCACTTT	CASSLGGQGRSPLHF
TRBV18	.	TRBJ1-2	.	TGTGCCAGCTCACCACGGGGCTCAGGCTATGGCTACACCTTC	CASSPRGSGYGYTF
TRBV27	.	TRBJ2-7	TRBD2	TGTGCCAGCAGCTTACCCCTCTCTAGCGGTCCTCTCCTTTTC	CASSLPLSSGPLLF
TRBV11-1	.	TRBJ2-1	TRBD2	TGTGCCAGCAGCTTAGTTGGGACTAGCGGGTACAATGAGCAGTTCTTC	CASSLVGTSGYNEQFF
TRBV7-9	.	TRBJ1-6	TRBD1	TGTGCCAGCAGCTCCGGACAGGGGGCTTCACCCCTCCACTTT	CASSSGQGASPLHF
TRBV30	.	TRBJ2-7	.	TGTGCCTGGAGTGTCCGCGGGCTCCACGAGCAGTACTTC	CAWSVRGLHEQYF
TRBV4-1	.	TRBJ2-5	.	TGCGCCAGCAGCCAAGATGGAGGAGAGACCCAGTACTTC	CASSQDGGETQYF
TRBV29-1	.	TRBJ2-3	.	TGCAGCGTTGCGCCAGGCCAGTACACAGATACGCAGTATTTT	CSVAPGQYTDTQYF
TRBV9	.	TRBJ2-1	.	TGTGCCAGCAGCCCCAACCAAGAGGGTAGTGAGCAGTTCTTC	CASSPNQEGSEQFF
TRBV4-3	.	TRBJ2-1	.	TGCGCCAGCAGCCAAGTTTACGGGATGTCCTACAATGAGCAGTTCTTC	CASSQVYGMSYNEQFF
TRBV5-1	.	TRBJ2-7	TRBD2	TGCGCCAGCAGCGCGGGGGGCACCTCCTACGAGCAGTACTTC	CASSAGGTSYEQYF
TRBV12-5	.	TRBJ2-1	TRBD2	TGTGCTAGTGGCCCCGGGACTAGCGGGAGTCACAATGAGCAGTTCTTC	CASGPGTSGSHNEQFF
TRBV13	.	TRBJ1-1	.	TGTGCCAGCAGCCCACTAACCCGGGTTGAAGCTTTCTTT	CASSPLTRVEAFF
TRBV30	once	TRBJ2-2	.	TGTGCCTGGGGCTGGAGGTCCGACGGGGAGCTGTTTTTT	CAWGWRSDGELFF
TRBV28	.	TRBJ2-5	.	TGTGCCAGCAGTTTAGGGGGGGGCGCGGAGACCCAGTACTTC	CASSLGGGAETQYF
TRBV5-4	.	TRBJ1-1	.	TGTGCCAGCTCGAAGCCGGGAAACACTGAAGCTTTCTTT	CASSKPGNTEAFF
TRBV29-1	.	TRBJ2-1	TRBD2	TGCAGCGGCTTGACTAGCGGGGTAGACAATGAGCAGTTCTTC	CSGLTSGVDNEQFF
TRBV4-3	.	TRBJ2-1	TRBD1	TGCGCCAGCAGCCATGGGGACAGATACAATGAGCAGTTCTTC	CASSHGDRYNEQFF
TRBV11-3	.	TRBJ2-1	.	TGTGCCAGCAGCTTCAACCTTTACTCGGACAGCCGTCAAGTAGACAATGAGCAGTTCTTC	CASSFNLYSDSRQVDNEQFF
TRBV4-2	.	TRBJ2-7	TRBD2	TGTGCCAGCACCTATGGACTAGCGGGGGGGTACGAGCAGTACTTC	CASTYGLAGGYEQYF
TRBV6-1	.	TRBJ2-7	.	TGTGCCAGCAGTGATTTTGCAGGGGCGACGTACGAGCAGTACTTC	CASSDFAGATYEQYF
TRBV6-1	.	TRBJ2-7	.	TGTGCCAGCAGTCCCACAGGCCAAACCTACGAGCAGTACTTC	CASSPTGQTYEQYF
TRBV4-2	.	TRBJ2-2	.	TGTGCCAGCAGCCAGTCCAGGGTCGGGGAGCTGTTTTTT	CASSQSRVGELFF
TRBV6-6	.	TRBJ2-7	.	TGTGCCAGCACTAAACAGGGAAGGTCCTACGAGCAGTACTTC	CASTKQGRSYEQYF
TRBV7-9	.	TRBJ2-2	.	TGTGCCAGCAGCCCCGTAGCTATAGCGAACACCGGGGAGCTGTTTTTT	CASSPVAIANTGELFF
TRBV7-9	once	TRBJ2-1	TRBD1	TGTGCCAGCAGCTCCCATCCCAGGGGGAAAAACAATGAGCAGTTCTTC	CASSSHPRGKNNEQFF
TRBV18	.	TRBJ2-1	TRBD2	TGTGCCAGCTCACCATTTGGCGGGAGTACTGCCTACAATGAGCAGTTCTTC	CASSPFGGSTAYNEQFF
TRBV13	.	TRBJ1-2	TRBD1	TGTGCCAGCAGCCCGAGCGGAGGACAGGGGGCCGGTGGCTACACCTTC	CASSPSGGQGAGGYTF
TRBV11-1	.	TRBJ2-1	TRBD1	TGTGCCAGCAGCCACGGGACAGGGGACTACAATGAGCAGTTCTTC	CASSHGTGDYNEQFF
TRBV2	.	TRBJ2-4	TRBD1	TGTGCCAGCAGCGGAACAGGGGGCAAAAACATTCAGTACTTC	CASSGTGGKNIQYF
TRBV6-1	.	TRBJ2-5	.	TGTGCCACCAAACCCCCACTGGGGAGAGAGACCCAGTACTTC	CATKPPLGRETQYF
TRBV29-1	.	TRBJ2-2	.	TGCAGCGTTGAAGGTCGTGCCGGGGAGCTGTTTTTT	CSVEGRAGELFF
TRBV7-9	.	TRBJ1-3	TRBD1	TGTGCCAGCAGAGAGACAGGGGACGGAAACACCATATATTTT	CASRETGDGNTIYF
TRBV30	.	TRBJ2-2	.	TGTGCCTGGATAAGAGTACCGAACACCGGGGAGCTGTTTTTT	CAWIRVPNTGELFF
TRBV28	.	TRBJ2-4	TRBD1	TGTGCCAGCAGTTTCGGCAGGGGGCTAAACATTCAGTACTTC	CASSFGRGLNIQYF
TRBV5-1	once	TRBJ1-2	TRBD1	TGCGCCAGCAGCTATGGACAGGGGGCCGATGGCTACACCTTC	CASSYGQGADGYTF
TRBV5-4	.	TRBJ1-2	TRBD1	TGTGCCAGCAGCTTGGAACTGGGACAGCTCAGCTATGGCTACACCTTC	CASSLELGQLSYGYTF
TRBV28	.	TRBJ2-7	TRBD1	TGTGCCAGCAAGCGGCAGGGGGCTTTCGACGAGCAGTACTTC	CASKRQGAFDEQYF
TRBV4-3	.	TRBJ1-4	.	TGCGCCAGCAGCCAAGATTCGGGTACTAATGAAAAACTGTTTTTT	CASSQDSGTNEKLFF
TRBV7-2	few	TRBJ2-3	.	TGTGCCAGCAGCTTCGTCGGGAGAGGGGATACGCAGTATTTT	CASSFVGRGDTQYF
TRBV7-2	.	TRBJ2-2	.	TGTGCCAGCAGCCCTGCGCGAAACACCGGGGAGCTGTTTTTT	CASSPARNTGELFF
TRBV15	.	TRBJ1-3	.	TGTGCCACCAGCAGAGATACGAGGGCTGGAAACACCATATATTTT	CATSRDTRAGNTIYF
TRBV5-1	.	TRBJ2-7	.	TGCGCCAGCAGCTTGGGGGCCGAGCAGTACTTC	CASSLGAEQYF
TRBV6-5	.	TRBJ1-6	.	TGTGCCAGCAGTTACGGGACTCGGAATTCACCCCTCCACTTT	CASSYGTRNSPLHF
TRBV2	.	TRBJ2-7	TRBD2	TGTGCCAGCAGCCGGGGGACTAGTTTGTTGTCCTACGAGCAGTACTTC	CASSRGTSLLSYEQYF
TRBV11-2	.	TRBJ2-2	TRBD2	TGTGCCAGCAGCCTTAGGTGGCGGGAGGGCCGCGGCACCGGGGAGCTGTTTTTT	CASSLRWREGRGTGELFF
TRBV6-6	.	TRBJ1-2	TRBD1	TGTGCCAGCAGTTACGCCCAAGGGGGCGCGGTCTATGGCTACACCTTC	CASSYAQGGAVYGYTF
TRBV4-1	.	TRBJ2-3	TRBD2	TGCGCCAGCAGCCGGCTAGCGGGGGACCTCAATACGCAGTATTTT	CASSRLAGDLNTQYF
TRBV2	once	TRBJ1-5	.	TGTGCCAGCAGTGAAATCTCTCAGGGTCAGCCCCAGCATTTT	CASSEISQGQPQHF